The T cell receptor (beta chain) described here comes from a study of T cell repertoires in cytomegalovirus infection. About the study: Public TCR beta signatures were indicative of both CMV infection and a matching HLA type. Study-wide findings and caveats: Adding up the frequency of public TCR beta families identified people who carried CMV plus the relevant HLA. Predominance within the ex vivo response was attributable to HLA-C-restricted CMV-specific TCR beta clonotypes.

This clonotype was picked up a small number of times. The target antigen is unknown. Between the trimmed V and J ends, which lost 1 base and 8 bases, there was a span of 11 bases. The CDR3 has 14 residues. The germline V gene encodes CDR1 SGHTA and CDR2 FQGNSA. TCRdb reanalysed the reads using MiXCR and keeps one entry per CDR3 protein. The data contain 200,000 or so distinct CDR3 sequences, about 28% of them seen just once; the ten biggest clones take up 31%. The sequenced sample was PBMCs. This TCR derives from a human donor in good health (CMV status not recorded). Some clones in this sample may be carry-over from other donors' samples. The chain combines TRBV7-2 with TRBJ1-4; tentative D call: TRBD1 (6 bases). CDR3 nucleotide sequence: TGTGCCAGCAGCTTAGACAGGGCGGTGGAAAAACTGTTTTTT. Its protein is CASSLDRAVEKLFF.